A single T cell receptor beta chain is shown here with its context. These data belong to a study of T cell changes during pregnancy in multiple sclerosis. TCRdb's copy holds only in-frame clones and misses some; the assay was immunoSEQ multiplex PCR. The sample contains about 76,000 clones, 92% of which appear only once. The CDR3 sequence is 15 residues long. Germline V gene lookup returns CDR1 SGHRS and CDR2 YFSETQ. The J segment lost 4 bases and the V segment lost 4 bases, leaving 6 bases of the junction unmatched. The sequences come from peripheral blood, collected after pregnancy. The J gene is TRBJ2-3, the V gene TRBV5-1; 10 bases agree with TRBD2. The TCR comes from a female donor in good health, enrolled as a control in a pregnancy study. For the CDR3, the DNA is TGCGCCAGCAGCCTAGCTAGCGGGAGACCAGATACGCAGTATTTT. Amino acid sequence: CASSLASGRPDTQYF.